Sequencing of this T cell receptor (beta chain) was carried out in a study of cytomegalovirus exposure and HLA in healthy donors. Whole-study results and caveats: One later analysis reportedly identified an Asian-associated ancestry cluster that showed fewer N-insertions than the approximately 600-donor mean.

A note on this clone: As yet, its antigen is unknown.

V shed 8 bases and J shed 6 bases, with 11 bases lying between them. Germline values: CDR1 MNHEY, CDR2 SVGAGI. The CDR3 contains 12 residues. The PCR ran on 60 Vbeta and 13 Jbeta primers. Produced via immunoSEQ multiplex PCR; TCRdb's table is partial and in-frame only. The sample has some 140,000 clones; around 85% are singletons. This chain links TRBV6-5 with TRBJ1-5; D is undetermined. The TCR was taken from a woman aged 45-65 years in good health and CMV-seropositive. Material: PBMCs. The CDR3 sequence is CASAGRGQPQHF. CDR3 DNA sequence: TGTGCCAGCGCCGGCCGGGGTCAGCCCCAGCATTTT.